The TCR beta chain under discussion was sequenced for a study of cytomegalovirus exposure and HLA in healthy donors. Study conclusions and caveats: Donor immune exposure was known only as CMV serostatus. There were some public TCRs occurring in many donors, but most TCR sequences were rare.

Turning to this clone: Its antigen remains unidentified.

Germline V lookup: CDR1 SGHNT, CDR2 YYREEE (reference sequence). The CDR3 totals 15 residues. V was pared by 2 bases and J by 5 bases, with 6 bases of the junction left unmatched. The PCR was carried out with 60 Vbeta primers and 13 Jbeta primers. Produced via immunoSEQ multiplex PCR; TCRdb's table is partial and in-frame only. The table lists over 150,000 clones, more than 80% of them singletons. The sequencing input was PBMCs. The chain combines TRBV5-4 with TRBJ2-1; 8 bases fit TRBD2. The TCR sequence derives from a woman aged 18-30 years in good health and CMV-seronegative. The CDR3 protein is CASSFSAGGHNEQFF. The CDR3 bases are TGTGCCAGCAGCTTCAGTGCGGGAGGCCACAATGAGCAGTTCTTC.